The clone carrying this T cell receptor beta chain was seen a handful of times. The antigen is not known. The entry originates in a study of CD8+ T cells in alopecia areata. Findings and limits, study-wide: Higher clonality than in normal scalp was seen in lesional scalp, especially alopecia totalis/universalis. Resident alphabeta T cells of normal skin are also sequenced in scalp samples.

From PBMCs, CD4+ and CD8+ T cells were sorted. In each case, RNA was isolated and then reverse transcribed into cDNA as the sequencing template. Sequenced by immunoSEQ multiplex PCR; TCRdb stores in-frame clones only, minus some. The profile shows 100,000 to 150,000 clones, less than 70% of them singletons. V lost 6 bases to trimming and J lost 0 bases, with 15 bases between them. Germline V lookup: CDR1 SNHLY, CDR2 FYNNEI. CDR3 length equals 16 residues. The source is a human donor in good health. The V and J genes are TRBV2 and TRBJ1-5; D may be TRBD1 (5 bases). The sample was CD4+ T cells sorted from blood. In nucleotides, the CDR3 is TGTGCCAGCAGCACGGGCGACAGATATAGCAATCAGCCCCAGCATTTT. Translation gives CASSTGDRYSNQPQHF.